This T cell receptor (beta chain) was sequenced for a study of CD8 T cells in ankylosing spondylitis. Study results and caveats: Ankylosing spondylitis blood seemed to carry a telltale TCR beta motif made of fewer than 10 highly homologous variants. Clones linked to disease were reported to show significant enrichment in matched ankylosing spondylitis synovial fluid. Earlier authors reported some of these motif variants in reactive arthritis synovial fluid and blood. Clones linked to the disease showed a CD8+ phenotype. They occurred at relatively low frequencies in peripheral blood.

Trimming removed 4 bases from V and 1 base from J, with 7 bases in between. Germline loops: CDR1 SGHRS, CDR2 YFSETQ. The CDR3 runs to 13 residues. By quantitative 5'-RACE with molecular barcodes, the TCR beta libraries were made. Via MiXCR, TCRdb re-called the 5' RACE reads, giving one row per CDR3 protein. The data show a few hundred thousand distinct CDR3 sequences, with roughly 13% seen just once and around 6.8% held by the top ten. This clonotype has a count of ten or more. Its antigen is undetermined. The rearrangement uses TRBV5-1 and TRBJ2-3; no clear D gene. The sequenced sample consisted of blood, either unsorted or a sorted T cell fraction (not recorded which). The TCR originated in a male donor with ankylosing spondylitis. CDR3 region: CASSPGGTDTQYF. DNA for the CDR3: TGCGCCAGCAGCCCTGGGGGCACAGATACGCAGTATTTT.